What follows are 5 T cell receptor beta chains derived from one specimen sequenced in a study of a mutant IDH1 vaccine in newly diagnosed glioma. Profiled with immunoSEQ multiplex PCR; TCRdb holds only in-frame clones, not every one. The sample has 75,000 to 100,000 clones, about 90% seen once. Time point specified: baseline, week 1 (first vaccination visit). Treatment defined: pre-vaccination baseline after standard-of-care therapy. Sequenced material: PBMCs, taken from a glioma patient treated with radiotherapy, temozolomide or both. The receptors stem from a woman in her forties or fifties with glioma.

This chain joins TRBV5-6 and TRBJ2-2; perhaps TRBD2 as D (5 bases). The CDR3 spans 16 residues. V was cut by 4 bases and J by 7 bases, with 20 bases left in between. Germline-derived CDR1 and CDR2 are SGHDT and YYEEEE. CDR3 in amino acids: CASSRDTLPRSGELFF. For the CDR3, the DNA is TGTGCCAGCAGCCGGGATACCCTACCTAGGAGCGGGGAGCTGTTTTTT.

The J gene is TRBJ1-2, the V gene TRBV7-9; no clear D gene. This CDR3 has 15 residues. Germline values: CDR1 SEHNR, CDR2 FQNEAQ (reference sequence). V was clipped by 1 base and J by 6 bases, with 15 bases between them. CDR3 sequence reads: CASSLGPGRPDGYTF. In DNA form, the CDR3 reads TGTGCCAGCAGCTTAGGGCCCGGCAGGCCAGATGGCTACACCTTC.

The chain uses TRBV4-1 and TRBJ1-6, with D unclear. V dropped 4 bases and J dropped 9 bases, with 19 bases sitting between them. Germline lookup yields CDR1 MGHRA and CDR2 YSYEKL. The CDR3 length is 16 residues. CDR3 in amino acids: CASSRMPEGYGSPLHF. DNA of the CDR3: TGCGCCAGCAGCCGAATGCCCGAGGGTTACGGTTCACCCCTCCACTTT.

The chain carries TRBV2 and TRBJ2-2; D may be TRBD2 (5 bases). Trimming left V 5 bases short and J 6 bases short, with 22 bases between. The CDR3 contains 17 residues. The germline gives CDR1 SNHLY, CDR2 FYNNEI. The CDR3 DNA sequence: TGTGCCAGCAGTCTCTTTCCAGGACTCCTTGGGGCCGGGGAGCTGTTTTTT. Protein: CASSLFPGLLGAGELFF.

The chain is built from TRBV30 and TRBJ2-7; D is unclear. The V and J ends lost 0 bases and 7 bases respectively, with 13 bases between them. The CDR3 has 13 amino acids. CDR1 and CDR2 (germline): GTSNPN, SVGIG (reference sequence). CDR3 in amino acids: CAWSVSPGEEQYF. For the CDR3, the DNA is TGTGCCTGGAGTGTAAGCCCCGGAGAAGAGCAGTACTTC.